The rows below give T cell receptor beta chains drawn from one sample of a study of T cells in narcolepsy. Data came from immunoSEQ multiplex PCR; TCRdb stores just in-frame clones and leaves some out. The data hold around 35,000 clones, with 65% to 85% observed a single time. The sequenced material came from memory (CD45RA-) CD4+ T cells from blood. The receptors come from a human donor in good health. Both conserved end residues are trimmed from each CDR3.

TRBJ1-4	TRBV18	10	ASSPSDEKLF
TRBJ1-2	TRBV6-1	12	ASSENRGRDGYT
TRBJ2-5	TRBV5-1	13	ASSGRLGRQETQY
TRBJ1-4	TRBV4-1	13	ASSQVKGANEKLF
TRBJ2-7	TRBV6-5	13	ASSSTGGASYEQY
TRBJ2-6	TRBV18	13	ASSPPRVALGFMA
TRBJ2-1	TRBV9	12	ASKMGPGYNEQF
TRBJ1-6	TRBV15	12	ATRAGQHNSPLH
TRBJ2-5	TRBV4-3	12	ASSQVQGGETQY
TRBJ1-2	TRBV7-9	12	ASSSFDRGDGYT
TRBJ2-7	TRBV7-9	10	ASSSGLYEQY